Each of the 19 T cell receptor beta chains below was sequenced from the same sample in a study of cytomegalovirus exposure and HLA in healthy donors. PCR used 60 Vbeta primers and 13 Jbeta primers. The method was immunoSEQ multiplex PCR; TCRdb's version includes in-frame clones alone and lacks a portion of them. Among roughly 130,000 clones listed, more than 80% were seen once. The sample consisted of PBMCs. Receptors were obtained from a male donor in good health and CMV-seronegative.

The rearrangement joins TRBV19 to TRBJ2-1; D not certain. Deletions cut 7 bases from V and 8 bases from J, with 12 bases between. CDR3 length equals 12 residues. Germline loops: CDR1 LNHDA, CDR2 SQIVND (reference sequence). The CDR3 protein is CASKTAFDEQFF. CDR3 DNA: TGTGCCAGTAAGACTGCCTTCGATGAGCAGTTCTTC.

The chain recombines TRBV30 with TRBJ1-4, with a weak D call TRBD1 (6 bases). The CDR3 length is 15 residues. Germline V CDR1 and CDR2: GTSNPN, SVGIG (reference sequence). The V gene lost 5 bases and the J gene lost 1 base, with 14 bases spanning the gap. The CDR3 nucleotides are TGTGCCTGGGGATCAACAGGGTTAACTAATGAAAAACTGTTTTTT. It encodes CAWGSTGLTNEKLFF.

CDR3 DNA sequence: TGCGCCAGCAGTGCCCGGACAGGGCTGTCTGGAAACACCATATATTTT. It translates to CASSARTGLSGNTIYF. The chain has TRBV10-2 and TRBJ1-3; 8 bases match TRBD1. Germline V gives CDR1 WSHSY, CDR2 SAAADI. This CDR3 has 16 residues. Unmatched junction bases numbered 6, after V lost 4 bases and J lost 1 base.

This chain connects TRBV2 to TRBJ1-5, with D unresolved. CDR1 and CDR2 from the germline V gene are SNHLY and FYNNEI. V was shortened by 4 bases and J by 6 bases, with 10 bases between the two germline ends. This CDR3 has 13 amino acids. The CDR3 loop reads CASSAREGQPQHF. CDR3 sequence (DNA): TGTGCCAGCAGTGCGCGGGAAGGTCAGCCCCAGCATTTT.

This sequence joins TRBV6-5 and TRBJ2-3; TRBD2 agrees at 8 bases. CDR1 is MNHEY, CDR2 SVGAGI, per germline. V was pared by 4 bases and J by 1 base, with 1 base of the junction left unmatched. The CDR3 runs 14 residues. In DNA form, the CDR3 reads TGTGCCAGCAGTTTTAGCGGGGGCACAGATACGCAGTATTTT. This sequence encodes CASSFSGGTDTQYF.

About this clone itself: Compared with germline, one end of the junction differs, possibly owing to a read error. J is TRBJ2-4 and V is TRBV25-1, with D possibly TRBD1 on 6 matching bases. The CDR3 runs 14 residues. Germline-derived CDR1 and CDR2 are MGHDK and SYGVNS. CDR3 amino acids: CASSEPQGKNSQYF. The CDR3 coding sequence is TGTGCCAGCAGTGAACCACAGGGCAAAAACAGTCAGTACTTC. Combining the CDR3 with reference TRBV25-1 and TRBJ2-4 gives the whole variable domain EADIYQTPRYLVIGTGKKITLECSQTMGHDKMYWYQQDPGMELHLIHYSYGVNSTEKGDLSSESTVSRIRTEHFPLTLESARPSHTSQYLCASSEPQGKNSQYFGAGTRLSVL.

Remarks on this clone: The same CDR3 arises from other DNA sequences in this sample as well. The genes are TRBV19 and TRBJ1-1, with D perhaps matching TRBD1 (6 bases). The ends were cut back, 8 bases at V and 1 base at J, with 14 bases in the middle. CDR3 size: 14 residues. CDR1 and CDR2 from the germline V gene are LNHDA and SQIVND (reference sequence). CDR3 residues: CASSRGGSNTEAFF. CDR3 sequence (DNA): TGTGCCAGTTCGAGGGGGGGGTCGAACACTGAAGCTTTCTTT.

This clone was counted between two and nine times. V gene TRBV7-8 combines with J gene TRBJ1-1; D unresolved. This CDR3 has 15 residues. Trimming pared 4 bases from V and 0 bases from J, leaving 12 bases between. Germline CDR1 is SGHVS and CDR2 is FQNEAQ. The CDR3 DNA reads as TGTGCCAGCAGCTACTCAGGAGGCTTGAACACTGAAGCTTTCTTT. It specifies CASSYSGGLNTEAFF.

The chain employs TRBV18 and TRBJ1-3; 9 bases match TRBD1. Trimming took 3 bases from V and 4 from J; bases not matched to a gene: 13. The CDR3 runs 18 residues. Germline-derived CDR1 and CDR2 are KGHSH and LQKENI. In DNA, the CDR3 is TGTGCCAGCTCACCGGTGACCGGGACAGGGTATTCCGGAAACACCATATATTTT. Its protein is CASSPVTGTGYSGNTIYF.

The chain links TRBV18 to TRBJ2-2; possible D gene TRBD1, 5 bases. This CDR3 is built from 16 residues. Germline V gene data show CDR1 as KGHSH and CDR2 as LQKENI. V was shortened by 3 bases and J by 1 base, with 12 bases between the two germline ends. As DNA, the CDR3 is TGTGCCAGCTCACCGAGTTTGGGGCTGAACACCGGGGAGCTGTTTTTT. It encodes CASSPSLGLNTGELFF.

The table lists this clone with a count of one. An end of the junction differs from the germline gene, which may be a read error. The chain combines TRBV29-1 with TRBJ2-2; TRBD2 aligns across 7 bases. In germline, CDR1 is SQVTM, CDR2 ANQGSEA. This CDR3 is 12 amino acids long. Here the CDR3 reads CSVGEGHRGAVF. DNA of the CDR3: TGCAGCGTTGGGGAGGGTCACCGGGGAGCTGTTTTT.

This chain joins TRBV10-1 and TRBJ2-1; D remains ambiguous. Trimming pared 4 bases from V and 4 bases from J, leaving 11 bases between. Germline V CDR1 and CDR2: WNHNN, SYGVQD (reference sequence). CDR3 length: 14 amino acids. The CDR3 loop reads CASSVAASYNEQFF. The CDR3 DNA reads as TGCGCCAGCAGTGTCGCCGCCAGTTACAATGAGCAGTTCTTC.

The gene calls are TRBV28 and TRBJ1-4; D uncertain. Trimming stripped 5 bases from V and 0 bases from J, with 10 bases between. The CDR3 loop spans 15 amino acids. The germline V gene has CDR1 MDHEN and CDR2 SYDVKM. CDR3 residues: CASSLTGATNEKLFF. In nucleotides, the CDR3 is TGTGCCAGCAGTCTGACTGGTGCAACTAATGAAAAACTGTTTTTT.

V usage is TRBV6-1 and J usage is TRBJ2-7, with 7 bases lining up with TRBD2. The CDR3 covers 15 residues. With V trimmed by 1 base and J by 0 bases, 3 bases remained unmatched. From germline, CDR1 is MNHNS and CDR2 SASEGT. In DNA, the CDR3 is TGTGCCAGCAGTGAAGGGCTAGCGGACTCCTACGAGCAGTACTTC. Its protein is CASSEGLADSYEQYF.

This chain links TRBV18 with TRBJ2-7, with D possibly TRBD1 on 6 matching bases. The germline CDR1 and CDR2 sequences are KGHSH and LQKENI. The CDR3 length is 14 residues. With 2 bases removed from V and 2 bases from J, the gap between germline ends came to 10 bases. For the CDR3, the DNA is TGTGCCAGCTCACCAGAGCAGGGGACCTACGAGCAGTACTTC. It specifies CASSPEQGTYEQYF. Variable domain in full (rest from reference TRBV18 and TRBJ2-7): NAGVMQNPRHLVRRRGQEARLRCSPMKGHSHVYWYRQLPEEGLKFMVYLQKENIIDESGMPKERFSAEFPKEGPSILRIQQVVRGDSAAYFCASSPEQGTYEQYFGPGTRLTVT.

V and J are TRBV7-2 and TRBJ1-2; 9 bases are a match to TRBD1. The CDR3 is 14 amino acids. The germline V gene encodes CDR1 SGHTA and CDR2 FQGNSA. The V segment lost 3 bases and the J segment 5 bases; nucleotides outside the gene matches: 4. CDR3 sequence (DNA): TGTGCCAGCAGCTTCACAGGGGGCGGATATGGCTACACCTTC. As protein: CASSFTGGGYGYTF.

This chain connects TRBV5-1 to TRBJ2-5; D unclear. The germline V gene encodes CDR1 SGHRS and CDR2 YFSETQ. The V and J ends lost 0 bases and 4 bases respectively, with 10 bases between them. The CDR3 has 14 amino acids. The CDR3 sequence: CASSLVFSGETQYF. In nucleotides, the CDR3 is TGCGCCAGCAGCTTGGTTTTTTCGGGAGAGACCCAGTACTTC. The full variable domain, rest sourced from reference TRBV5-1 and TRBJ2-5, is KAGVTQTPRYLIKTRGQQVTLSCSPISGHRSVSWYQQTPGQGLQFLFEYFSETQRNKGNFPGRFSGRQFSNSRSEMNVSTLELGDSALYLCASSLVFSGETQYFGPGTRLLVL.

The gene calls are TRBV27 and TRBJ2-1; 10 nucleotides line up with TRBD2. The CDR3 is 15 residues long. The J segment lost 6 bases and the V segment lost 4 bases, leaving 6 bases of the junction unmatched. Germline loops: CDR1 MNHEY, CDR2 SMNVEV (reference sequence). This chain's CDR3 is CASSSSGGGSNEQFF. For the CDR3, the DNA is TGTGCCAGCAGTTCTAGCGGGGGCGGAAGCAATGAGCAGTTCTTC.

This chain uses TRBV30 with TRBJ2-1, with TRBD1 identical over 12 bases. With 3 bases clipped from V and 10 bases from J, the junction kept 4 bases outside the gene matches. This CDR3 comprises 13 residues. The V gene's germline CDR1 is GTSNPN and CDR2 SVGIG (reference sequence). The CDR3 region is CAWRGQGAREQFF. CDR3 DNA: TGTGCCTGGAGGGGACAGGGGGCGAGGGAGCAGTTCTTC.